This T cell receptor beta chain was found in a study of T cells in Graves' hyperthyroidism and ophthalmopathy. The V gene's germline CDR1 is SEHNR and CDR2 FQNEAQ (reference sequence). The CDR3 runs to 12 residues. From RNA transcripts, TCR beta CDR3 regions were amplified. The primer set for the first-round RT-PCR of the TCR CDR3 was HTBI. TCRdb re-called the multiplex PCR reads with MiXCR, one entry per CDR3 protein. The profile covers about 600,000 distinct CDR3 sequences, with 14% appearing a single time and roughly 6.9% taken by the ten largest. There are a few counts of this clonotype. A read error is possible here, since a much larger clone lies one base away.

This TCR was recovered from a woman under 30 with Graves' ophthalmopathy. The chain is built from TRBV7-9 and TRBJ1-2; D is perhaps TRBD1 (5 bases). Specimen: blood. CDR3 DNA: TGTGCCGGCAGCTTAGACAGCTATGGCTACACCTTC. Translated: CAGSLDSYGYTF.